A selection of T cell receptor beta chains follows, all from one sample in a study of blood T cells in healthy people across ages. TCRdb reanalysed the 5' RACE reads using MiXCR and keeps one entry per CDR3 protein. The table has 1.8 million or so distinct CDR3 sequences, 30% to 40% seen once. Material for sequencing was blood. The receptors were gathered from a human donor in good health. Both conserved end residues are part of each CDR3. A D gene is named only where the DNA matches it firmly. Size is stated for part of the rows, as once, few or many counts, or as a class when the clone is expanded.

>TRBV20-1|few|TRBJ2-3|NA
CSAGVLEWDTQYF
TGCAGTGCTGGGGTGCTGGAGTGGGATACGCAGTATTTT
>TRBV28|NA|TRBJ1-5|NA
CATCPRDQPQHF
TGTGCCACCTGTCCAAGGGATCAGCCCCAGCATTTT
>TRBV29-1|few|TRBJ2-1|NA
CSVEWGEQFF
TGCAGCGTTGAATGGGGGGAGCAGTTCTTC
>TRBV2|NA|TRBJ1-1|NA
CASKFGLDMNTEAFF
TGTGCCAGCAAGTTCGGGCTCGACATGAACACTGAAGCTTTCTTT
>TRBV6-6|NA|TRBJ2-7|TRBD2
CAKAGLVRYEQYF
TGTGCCAAAGCGGGACTCGTGAGGTACGAGCAGTACTTC
>TRBV6-5|NA|TRBJ1-1|NA
CASSYSRGVAFF
TGTGCCAGCAGTTACTCGAGAGGGGTGGCTTTCTTT
>TRBV28|NA|TRBJ1-1|NA
CASSLTISMNTEAFF
TGTGCCAGCAGTTTGACGATATCCATGAACACTGAAGCTTTCTTT
>TRBV6-2/TRBV6-3|once|TRBJ2-1|NA
CASRTLGANEQFF
TGTGCCAGCAGGACATTGGGGGCAAATGAGCAGTTCTTC
>TRBV2|NA|TRBJ2-4|TRBD2
CASTPGLAPFNEQYF
TGTGCCAGCACCCCGGGACTAGCCCCCTTTAATGAGCAGTACTTC
>TRBV7-2|few|TRBJ1-2|NA
CASSLVGGEYGYTF
TGTGCCAGCAGCTTAGTAGGGGGGGAATATGGCTACACCTTC
>TRBV5-1|few|TRBJ2-5|NA
CASSFNGGRETQYF
TGCGCCAGCAGCTTCAATGGGGGCCGAGAGACCCAGTACTTC
>TRBV7-2|NA|TRBJ1-1|NA
CASSFTRLVEAFF
TGTGCCAGCAGCTTCACCAGGCTCGTAGAAGCTTTCTTT
>TRBV6-1|few|TRBJ1-1|NA
CASRAGVPTEAFF
TGTGCCAGCAGGGCCGGGGTTCCCACTGAAGCTTTCTTT
>TRBV7-2|NA|TRBJ2-5|NA
CASSGMGPQETQYF
TGTGCCAGCAGCGGAATGGGACCTCAAGAGACCCAGTACTTC
>TRBV11-1|NA|TRBJ2-1|TRBD2
CASSPFGGGRYNEQFF
TGTGCCAGCAGCCCCTTTGGGGGGGGACGCTACAATGAGCAGTTCTTC
>TRBV20-1|few|TRBJ2-3|NA
CSASLRQGTDTQYF
TGCAGTGCTAGCCTTCGACAGGGCACAGATACGCAGTATTTT
>TRBV7-9|NA|TRBJ2-7|NA
CASSRTQATYEQYF
TGTGCCAGCAGCCGCACCCAAGCTACCTACGAGCAGTACTTC
>TRBV4-3|NA|TRBJ2-4|NA
CASSQEAPGTLAKNIQYF
TGCGCCAGCAGCCAAGAAGCCCCCGGAACTTTAGCCAAAAACATTCAGTACTTC
>TRBV7-2|few|TRBJ1-2|NA
CASSDPGVFARGYTF
TGTGCCAGCAGCGATCCTGGGGTTTTCGCGCGAGGCTACACCTTC
>TRBV9|few|TRBJ2-3|NA
CASSVVGASTDTQYF
TGTGCCAGCAGCGTAGTTGGGGCTAGCACAGATACGCAGTATTTT
>TRBV7-2|NA|TRBJ1-3|TRBD1
CASSPGQRSGNTIYF
TGTGCCAGCAGCCCGGGACAGCGCTCTGGAAACACCATATATTTT
>TRBV3-1|NA|TRBJ2-7|NA
CASSQEGSPFYEQYF
TGTGCCAGCAGCCAAGAAGGCAGTCCCTTCTACGAGCAGTACTTC
>TRBV12-3/TRBV12-4|NA|TRBJ1-2|NA
CASTLWGGNYGYTF
TGTGCCAGCACTCTATGGGGGGGAAACTATGGCTACACCTTC
>TRBV3-1|NA|TRBJ2-3|NA
CASSRQTGTDTQYF
TGTGCCAGCAGCCGCCAGACTGGCACAGATACGCAGTATTTT
>TRBV3-1|NA|TRBJ2-3|NA
CASSLTRVYNTDTQYF
TGTGCCAGCAGCCTCACACGGGTCTACAACACAGATACGCAGTATTTT
>TRBV15|few|TRBJ2-1|TRBD2
CATRRDGGAYNEQFF
TGTGCCACCAGACGAGACGGGGGGGCTTACAATGAGCAGTTCTTC
>TRBV7-2|NA|TRBJ1-5|NA
CASSPWTGPNQPQHF
TGTGCCAGCAGCCCCTGGACGGGGCCAAATCAGCCCCAGCATTTT
>TRBV10-3|NA|TRBJ2-1|NA
CATSWQGYVDNEQFF
TGTGCCACCTCCTGGCAGGGGTACGTCGACAATGAGCAGTTCTTC
>TRBV9|few|TRBJ2-5|TRBD2
CASSERLAGDPIGTQYF
TGTGCCAGCAGCGAACGACTAGCGGGGGACCCAATAGGGACCCAGTACTTC
>TRBV14|NA|TRBJ2-7|TRBD1
CASSRTGQGRNEQYF
TGTGCCAGCAGCCGCACGGGACAGGGTAGAAACGAGCAGTACTTC
>TRBV3-1|NA|TRBJ2-5|NA
CASSQKGVPETQYF
TGTGCCAGCAGCCAAAAGGGGGTTCCAGAGACCCAGTACTTC
>TRBV7-2|many|TRBJ2-5|TRBD1
CASSLRQGSGTQYF
TGTGCCAGCAGCTTAAGACAGGGGTCCGGGACCCAGTACTTC
>TRBV5-1|NA|TRBJ2-7|TRBD1
CASSTGTGGRYEQYF
TGCGCCAGCAGCACTGGGACAGGGGGCAGGTACGAGCAGTACTTC
>TRBV7-2|NA|TRBJ1-1|NA
CASSIHGLNTEAFF
TGTGCCAGCAGCATCCATGGGTTGAACACTGAAGCTTTCTTT
>TRBV7-3|few|TRBJ1-4|NA
CASSLPKTGVSFEKLFF
TGTGCCAGCAGCTTACCCAAGACAGGAGTATCTTTTGAAAAACTGTTTTTT
>TRBV29-1|NA|TRBJ2-3|NA
CSAKQWDIPDTQYF
TGCAGCGCCAAACAGTGGGATATCCCAGATACGCAGTATTTT
>TRBV19|NA|TRBJ2-1|TRBD1
CASKTGGEYNEQFF
TGTGCCAGCAAGACAGGGGGCGAGTACAATGAGCAGTTCTTC
>TRBV2|few|TRBJ1-2|NA
CASRVIGVGYTF
TGTGCCAGCAGGGTCATTGGGGTTGGCTACACCTTC
>TRBV12-5|few|TRBJ2-4|NA
CASGRQLAKNIQYF
TGTGCTAGTGGCCGACAGTTAGCCAAAAACATTCAGTACTTC